The TCR beta chain described here comes from a study of shared T cell receptors in the human thymus. There are a few counts of this clone. Using immunoSEQ multiplex PCR, the repertoire was profiled, and TCRdb retains in-frame clones only, with some absent. There are about 380,000 clones in the sample; 85% to 95% occur only once, and approximately 0.02% lies in the top ten. The CDR3 is 10 amino acids. Trimming took off 2 bases at V and 10 bases at J, with 8 bases between the two ends. The germline V gene encodes CDR1 DFQATT and CDR2 SNEGSKA (reference sequence). This chain links TRBV20-1 with TRBJ1-1; unclear D gene. The clonotype originates from a human donor. Specimen: thymocytes. The CDR3 here is CSARYAGAFF. The CDR3, as DNA: TGCAGTGCTAGATACGCCGGAGCTTTCTTT.